This T cell receptor (beta chain) was profiled in a study of blood T cell repertoires in COVID-19. Study as a whole: PBMCs, B-cell-depleted T cells, or T cells provided the cDNA or gDNA that made up the material.

J was trimmed by 4 bases and V by 7 bases; bases with no gene match: 9. The CDR3 totals 16 residues. CDR1 and CDR2 from the germline V gene are ENHRY and SYGVKD. Authors' analysis steps: How many nucleated cells were present was estimated from reference gene primer amplification. Sequencing used immunoSEQ multiplex PCR; TCRdb keeps in-frame clones, though not all of them. D and trimming were read from the DNA, whereas the V and J calls and clone size are those reported in that table. Among about 55,000 clones listed, around 86% were seen once. This TCR was recovered from a human donor in a cohort sampled during active COVID-19. Sequenced sample: peripheral blood. This chain links TRBV10-3 with TRBJ2-2; 10 nucleotides line up with TRBD2. The DNA of the CDR3 is TGTGCCATCAATGGGGAAGCGGGAGGGGTCACCGGGGAGCTGTTTTTT. Translating gives CAINGEAGGVTGELFF.